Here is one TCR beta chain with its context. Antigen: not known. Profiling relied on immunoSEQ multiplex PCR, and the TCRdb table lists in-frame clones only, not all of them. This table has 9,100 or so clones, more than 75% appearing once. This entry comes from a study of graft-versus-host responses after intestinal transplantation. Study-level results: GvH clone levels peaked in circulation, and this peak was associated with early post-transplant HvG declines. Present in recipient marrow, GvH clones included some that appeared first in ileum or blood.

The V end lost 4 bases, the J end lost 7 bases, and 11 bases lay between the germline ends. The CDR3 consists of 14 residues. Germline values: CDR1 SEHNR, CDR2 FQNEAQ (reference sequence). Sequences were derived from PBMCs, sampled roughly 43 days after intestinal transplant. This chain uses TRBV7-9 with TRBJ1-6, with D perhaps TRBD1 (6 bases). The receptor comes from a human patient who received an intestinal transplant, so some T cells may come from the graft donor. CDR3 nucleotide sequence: TGTGCCAGCAGCTCCACAACAGGGAATTCACCCCTCCACTTT. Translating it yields CASSSTTGNSPLHF.